This T cell receptor beta chain stems from a study of regulatory T cells in long-lasting Graves disease. To make TCR beta libraries, researchers used iRepertoire HTBI primers and Arm-PCR of CDR3 regions. TCRdb analysed the multiplex PCR reads with MiXCR anew, one entry per CDR3 protein. The sample lists 350,000 to 400,000 distinct CDR3 sequences, about a sixth occurring once. With 1 base clipped from V and 4 bases from J, the junction kept 13 bases outside the gene matches. Germline CDR1 and CDR2: DFQATT and SNEGSKA (reference sequence). The length of the CDR3 is 17 residues. Indicated time point: newly diagnosed GD, antithyroid drugs for less than 3 months. With RNA extracted from PBMCs as input, the TCR library was made. This clonotype was found a few times. These data were likewise used in another study, on T cells in Graves' hyperthyroidism and ophthalmopathy. That paper states: Blood samples included most of the expanded thyroid clonotypes exceeding 0.001.

The TCR was taken from a woman under 30 with Graves disease. The V and J genes are TRBV20-1 and TRBJ1-2, with 9 bases that match TRBD1. The specimen comprised peripheral blood mononuclear cells (PBMCs), sampled at new diagnosis, from a patient treated with antithyroid drugs. Here the CDR3 reads CSARGRDREPEPYGYTF. CDR3 coding DNA: TGCAGTGCTAGAGGACGGGACAGGGAACCAGAACCCTATGGCTACACCTTC.